Below are 10 T cell receptor beta chains sequenced from a single sample in a study of blood T cells in healthy people across ages. A J-beta primer mix and a sample-barcoded 5' primer were used in a second PCR of roughly 6 to 12 cycles. TCRdb ran MiXCR on the 5' RACE reads and lists one entry per CDR3 protein. The repertoire consists of around 780,000 distinct CDR3 sequences, with just over 55% occurring once and the leading ten covering roughly 25%. Sequencing input: blood. These receptors were obtained from a man in his forties in good health.

The chain carries TRBV20-1 and TRBJ1-2; 7 bases fit TRBD1. The ends lost 6 bases at V and 6 bases at J; junction bases unmatched: 7. The CDR3 is 12 amino acids. Germline V lookup: CDR1 DFQATT, CDR2 SNEGSKA (reference sequence). The CDR3 sequence: CSADRVGDGYTF. In DNA, the CDR3 is TGCAGTGCCGACAGGGTTGGAGATGGCTACACCTTC.

The chain has TRBV11-2 and TRBJ2-1; 11 bases are a match to TRBD1. Per the germline V gene, CDR1 is SGHAT and CDR2 is FQNNGV. V trimming: 5 bases; J trimming: 8 bases; junction bases outside the gene matches: 5. The CDR3 contains 14 residues. CDR3 region: CASSRDRGVDEQFF. The DNA of the CDR3 is TGTGCCAGCAGCAGGGACAGGGGGGTGGATGAGCAGTTCTTC.

The chain links TRBV18 to TRBJ1-2; 7 nucleotides line up with TRBD1. The germline gives CDR1 KGHSH, CDR2 LQKENI. This CDR3 has 15 residues. Unmatched junction bases numbered 6, after V lost 0 bases and J lost 5 bases. CDR3 sequence (DNA): TGTGCCAGCTCACCACCAGGGACAGACCCTTATGGCTACACCTTC. This sequence encodes CASSPPGTDPYGYTF.

This chain uses TRBV27 with TRBJ2-1; D remains unclear. The CDR3 is 14 residues long. The V end lost 2 bases, the J end lost 0 bases, and 5 bases lay between the germline ends. Germline V lookup: CDR1 MNHEY, CDR2 SMNVEV (reference sequence). CDR3 nucleotide sequence: TGTGCCAGCAGTTTAACCAGCTCCTACAATGAGCAGTTCTTC. Its protein product is CASSLTSSYNEQFF.

The chain is built from TRBV28 and TRBJ2-7; 8 positions agree with TRBD1. CDR1 MDHEN and CDR2 SYDVKM come from the germline V gene. The CDR3 consists of 15 residues. With 4 bases clipped from V and 5 bases from J, the junction kept 10 bases outside the gene matches. CDR3 protein: CASSSPEPGGDEQYF. CDR3 DNA: TGTGCCAGCAGTTCCCCCGAGCCAGGGGGCGACGAGCAGTACTTC.

The V and J genes are TRBV4-3 and TRBJ2-1; D not certain. Trimming removed 1 base at V and 6 bases at J, with 16 bases between. The length of the CDR3 is 16 residues. CDR1 is LGHNA, CDR2 YSLEER, per germline. This CDR3 is CASSQGFVARANEQFF. Here the CDR3 DNA reads TGCGCCAGCAGCCAAGGCTTTGTCGCTAGGGCCAATGAGCAGTTCTTC.

This clonotype was counted a single time. One base away lies a much larger clone, so this may be a sequencing read error. The CDR3 does not end in the conserved phenylalanine or tryptophan, so this is likely a read error. This chain joins TRBV5-1 and TRBJ1-2; tentative D call: TRBD1 (5 bases). The CDR3 contains 13 residues. Between the trimmed V and J ends, which lost 7 bases and 6 bases, there was a span of 16 bases. Germline V lookup: CDR1 SGHRS, CDR2 YFSETQ. CDR3 amino acids: CASGDEGANGYTI. The CDR3, as DNA: TGCGCCAGCGGGGACGAGGGTGCAAATGGCTACACCATC.

CDR3 residues: CASSPPGGVGENEQFF. The CDR3 DNA reads TGTGCCAGTAGCCCCCCTGGCGGAGTGGGGGAGAATGAGCAGTTCTTC. The gene calls are TRBV9 and TRBJ2-1; D is possibly TRBD1 or TRBD2 (5 bases each). Trimming shortened V by 8 bases and J by 7 bases, and 25 bases separated the two germline ends. Germline values: CDR1 SGDLS, CDR2 YYNGEE. The CDR3 has 16 residues. Drawing the rest from reference TRBV9 and TRBJ2-1, the complete variable domain is DSGVTQTPKHLITATGQRVTLRCSPRSGDLSVYWYQQSLDQGLQFLIQYYNGEERAKGNILERFSAQQFPDLHSELNLSSLELGDSALYFCASSPPGGVGENEQFFGPGTRLTVL.

This clonotype was seen more than once but under ten times. DNA for the CDR3: TGTGCCAGCAGCTTAGGGGACCCCTCCTACAATGAGCAGTTCTTC. It yields the protein CASSLGDPSYNEQFF. This chain connects TRBV7-9 to TRBJ2-1; the D call may be TRBD1 or TRBD2 (5 bases each). Trimming left V 1 base short and J 0 bases short, with 7 bases between. This CDR3 contains 15 residues. Germline V gives CDR1 SEHNR, CDR2 FQNEAQ (reference sequence).

The chain uses TRBV6-6 and TRBJ2-5; D tentatively reads TRBD1 or TRBD2 (5 bases each). Germline CDR1 and CDR2: MNHNY and SVGAGI (reference sequence). V was trimmed by 6 bases and J by 4 bases, leaving 18 bases between them. The CDR3 extends over 15 amino acids. The DNA for the CDR3 is TGTGCCAGCAGCCGTGCCGGGACGAGACGAGAGACCCAGTACTTC. Amino acid sequence: CASSRAGTRRETQYF.